This T cell receptor (beta chain) was observed in a study of regulatory T cells in long-lasting Graves disease. The time point here: newly diagnosed GD, antithyroid drugs for less than 3 months. Generation of the TCR library employed RNA extracted from PBMCs. Notes on the study in general: Lower TCR diversity was seen in persistent Graves' patients than in newly diagnosed ones. Accuracy may have been reduced by the small sample size.

Turning to this clonotype: Antigen: not known. This sequence may be a read error, since a much larger clone differs from it by one base.

CDR1 and CDR2 from the germline V gene are MNHEY and SVGEGT. The CDR3 sequence is 11 residues long. With iRepertoire HTBI primers and Arm-PCR of CDR3 regions, TCR beta libraries were built. Via MiXCR, TCRdb re-called the multiplex PCR reads, giving one row per CDR3 protein. The sample has 580,000 or so distinct CDR3 sequences; 15% to 20% are singletons. The same data also went into a second study, on T cells in Graves' hyperthyroidism and ophthalmopathy.

This receptor was obtained from a young man with Graves disease. V gene TRBV6-2 or TRBV6-3 combines with J gene TRBJ2-7; TRBD2 is a possible D gene (5 bases). The sequences come from peripheral blood mononuclear cells (PBMCs), collected at new diagnosis, from a patient treated with antithyroid drugs. The CDR3 nucleotides are TGTGCCAGCAAGGGAGCCTACGGGCAGTACTTC. It specifies CASKGAYGQYF.